Listed below are T cell receptor beta chains from one sample, sequenced in a study of blood T cell repertoires in COVID-19. Generated by immunoSEQ multiplex PCR, the TCRdb table keeps only in-frame clones and is missing some. The sample has 650,000 to 800,000 clones, 75% to 90% seen once. What was sequenced was peripheral blood. These receptors all come from a woman between 18 and 29 years old with acute or convalescent COVID-19. Both conserved end residues are part of each CDR3. Fields, in order: D gene, V gene, J gene, clone size, CDR3 DNA, CDR3 protein. A D gene is named only where the DNA matches it firmly. Only part of the rows carry a size: once, few, many, or a class if the clone is expanded.

>TRBD1|TRBV11-2|TRBJ2-7|once
TGTGCCAGCAGCCGCCCAGGGACAGGGGCCTACGAGCAGTACTTC
CASSRPGTGAYEQYF
>NA|TRBV30|TRBJ1-2|NA
TGTGCCTGGAGTTACGGACAGAACTATGGCTACACCTTC
CAWSYGQNYGYTF
>TRBD1|TRBV4-3|TRBJ1-6|NA
TGCGCCAGCAGCCTGGACAGGGGTAATTCACCCCTCCACTTT
CASSLDRGNSPLHF
>TRBD1|TRBV27|TRBJ1-5|NA
TGTGCCAGCAAGGGGGGAGGAGGGGGCCACAATCAGCCCCAGCATTTT
CASKGGGGGHNQPQHF
>TRBD1|TRBV9|TRBJ2-5|NA
TGTGCCAGCAGCGGGGACAGCCTGTACCAAGAGACCCAGTACTTC
CASSGDSLYQETQYF
>NA|TRBV20-1|TRBJ2-1|once
TGCAGTGCTAGTCGCCATGAGGGCAATGAGCAGTTCTTC
CSASRHEGNEQFF
>NA|TRBV30|TRBJ2-7|once
TGTGCCTGGAGTCCCCAAAGGGGATACGAGCAGTACTTC
CAWSPQRGYEQYF
>TRBD2|TRBV7-7|TRBJ2-5|NA
TGTGCCAGCAGCCCACTAGCGGGGGGTAGTGAGACCCAGTACTTC
CASSPLAGGSETQYF
>NA|TRBV2|TRBJ1-2|NA
TGTGCCAGCAGTATAGAGGGTAAGGGTAGCGGCTACACCTTC
CASSIEGKGSGYTF
>NA|TRBV18|TRBJ1-2|once
TGTGCCAGCTCACTGGACAGTAACTATGGCTACACCTTC
CASSLDSNYGYTF
>NA|TRBV5-8|TRBJ1-1|NA
TGTGCCAGCAGGCCGAACCCAGGGCGTTTCACTGAAGCTTTCTTT
CASRPNPGRFTEAFF
>TRBD2|TRBV19|TRBJ2-2|NA
TGTGCCAGTAGTATGGGAGGGGAACGTCGGTTAACCGGGGAGCTGTTTTTT
CASSMGGERRLTGELFF
>TRBD2|TRBV5-1|TRBJ2-1|NA
TGCGCCAGCAGCCCCGGAGGACTAGGGAACAATGAGCAGTTCTTC
CASSPGGLGNNEQFF
>TRBD1|TRBV5-1|TRBJ2-7|NA
TGCGCCAGCAGCGGGGGACAGGGAATCGACGAGCAGTACTTC
CASSGGQGIDEQYF
>NA|TRBV5-4|TRBJ1-1|NA
TGTGCCAGCAGCTTGTTAGGGGTTCCCACTGAAGCTTTCTTT
CASSLLGVPTEAFF
>TRBD2|TRBV10-3|TRBJ2-1|NA
TGTGCCATCAGTGCTAGCGCGGGGGACTACAATGAGCAGTTCTTC
CAISASAGDYNEQFF
>NA|TRBV7-9|TRBJ2-7|few
TGTGCCAGCAGCTTAGCGTTAGTTTCCGAGCAGTACTTC
CASSLALVSEQYF